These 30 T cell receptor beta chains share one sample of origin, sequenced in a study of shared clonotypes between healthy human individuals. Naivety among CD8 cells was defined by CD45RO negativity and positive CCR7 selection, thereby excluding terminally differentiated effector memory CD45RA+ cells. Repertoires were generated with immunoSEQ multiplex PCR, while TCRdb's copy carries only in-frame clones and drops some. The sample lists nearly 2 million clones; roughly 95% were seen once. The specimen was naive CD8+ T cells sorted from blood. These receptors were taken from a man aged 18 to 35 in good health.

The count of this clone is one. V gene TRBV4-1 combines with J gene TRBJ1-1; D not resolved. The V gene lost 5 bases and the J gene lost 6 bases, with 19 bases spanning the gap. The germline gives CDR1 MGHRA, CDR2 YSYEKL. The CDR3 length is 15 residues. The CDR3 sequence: CASSSVEVVPAEAFF. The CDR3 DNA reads TGCGCCAGCAGCTCTGTCGAGGTGGTCCCTGCTGAAGCTTTCTTT.

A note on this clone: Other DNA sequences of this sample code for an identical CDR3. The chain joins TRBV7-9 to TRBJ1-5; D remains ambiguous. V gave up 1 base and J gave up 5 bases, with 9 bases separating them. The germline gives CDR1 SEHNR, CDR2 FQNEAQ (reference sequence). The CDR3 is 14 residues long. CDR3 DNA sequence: TGTGCCAGCAGCTTAGGAGGGTCCGATCAGCCCCAGCATTTT. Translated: CASSLGGSDQPQHF.

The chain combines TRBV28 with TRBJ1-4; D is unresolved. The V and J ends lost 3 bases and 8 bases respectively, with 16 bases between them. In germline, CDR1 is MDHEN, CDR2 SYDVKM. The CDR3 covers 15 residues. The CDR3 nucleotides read TGTGCCAGCAGTTTGGTCGGGCAGACACAGGAAAAACTGTTTTTT. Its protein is CASSLVGQTQEKLFF.

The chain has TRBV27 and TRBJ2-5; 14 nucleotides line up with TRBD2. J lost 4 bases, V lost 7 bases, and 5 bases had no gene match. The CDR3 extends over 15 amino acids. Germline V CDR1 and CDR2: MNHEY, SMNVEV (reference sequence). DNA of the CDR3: TGTGCCAGCACCGGGACTAGCGGGAGTGGAGAGACCCAGTACTTC. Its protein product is CASTGTSGSGETQYF.

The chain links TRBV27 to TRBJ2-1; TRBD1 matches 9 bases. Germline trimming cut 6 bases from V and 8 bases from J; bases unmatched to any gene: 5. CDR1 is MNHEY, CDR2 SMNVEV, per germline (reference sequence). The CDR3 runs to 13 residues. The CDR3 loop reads CASSDRGVDEQFF. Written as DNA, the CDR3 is TGTGCCAGCAGCGACAGGGGGGTCGATGAGCAGTTCTTC.

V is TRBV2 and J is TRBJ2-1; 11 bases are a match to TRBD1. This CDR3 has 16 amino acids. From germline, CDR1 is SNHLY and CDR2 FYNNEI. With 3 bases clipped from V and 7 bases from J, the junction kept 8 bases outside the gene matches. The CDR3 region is CASSEASGQGGNEQFF. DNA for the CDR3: TGTGCCAGCAGTGAGGCCTCGGGACAGGGGGGTAATGAGCAGTTCTTC.

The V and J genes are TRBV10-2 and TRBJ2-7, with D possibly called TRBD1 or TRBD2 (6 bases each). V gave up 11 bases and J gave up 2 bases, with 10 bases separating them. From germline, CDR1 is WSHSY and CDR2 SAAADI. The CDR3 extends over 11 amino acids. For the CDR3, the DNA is TGCGCCGGCGGGACAACCTACGAGCAGTACTTC. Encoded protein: CAGGTTYEQYF.

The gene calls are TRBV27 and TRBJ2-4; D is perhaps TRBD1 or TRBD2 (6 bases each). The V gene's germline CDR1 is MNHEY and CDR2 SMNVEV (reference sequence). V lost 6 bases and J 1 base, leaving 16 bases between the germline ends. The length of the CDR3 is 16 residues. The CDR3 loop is CASSPGLQGAKNIQYF. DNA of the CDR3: TGTGCCAGCAGCCCGGGACTTCAGGGGGCCAAAAACATTCAGTACTTC.

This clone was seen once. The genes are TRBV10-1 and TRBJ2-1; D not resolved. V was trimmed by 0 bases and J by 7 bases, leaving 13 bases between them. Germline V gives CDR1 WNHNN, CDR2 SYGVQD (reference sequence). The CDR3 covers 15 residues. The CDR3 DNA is TGCGCCAGCAGTGAGTCGATAGGAGTGGGGAATGAGCAGTTCTTC. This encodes CASSESIGVGNEQFF.

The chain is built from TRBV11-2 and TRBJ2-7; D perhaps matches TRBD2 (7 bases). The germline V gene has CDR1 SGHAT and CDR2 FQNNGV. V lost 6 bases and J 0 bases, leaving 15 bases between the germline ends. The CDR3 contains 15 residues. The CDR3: CASSRGGRSSYEQYF. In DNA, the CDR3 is TGTGCCAGCAGTAGGGGGGGCCGGAGCTCCTACGAGCAGTACTTC. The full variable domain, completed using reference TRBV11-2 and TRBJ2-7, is EAGVAQSPRYKIIEKRQSVAFWCNPISGHATLYWYQQILGQGPKLLIQFQNNGVVDDSQLPKDRFSAERLKGVDSTLKIQPAKLEDSAVYLCASSRGGRSSYEQYFGPGTRLTVT.

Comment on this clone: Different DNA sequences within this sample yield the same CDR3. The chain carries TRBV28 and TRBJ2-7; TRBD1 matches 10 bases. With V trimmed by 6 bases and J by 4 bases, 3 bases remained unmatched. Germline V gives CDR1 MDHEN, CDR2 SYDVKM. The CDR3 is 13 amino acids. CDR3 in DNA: TGTGCCAGCAGCTGGGACAGGGGTTACGAGCAGTACTTC. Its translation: CASSWDRGYEQYF.

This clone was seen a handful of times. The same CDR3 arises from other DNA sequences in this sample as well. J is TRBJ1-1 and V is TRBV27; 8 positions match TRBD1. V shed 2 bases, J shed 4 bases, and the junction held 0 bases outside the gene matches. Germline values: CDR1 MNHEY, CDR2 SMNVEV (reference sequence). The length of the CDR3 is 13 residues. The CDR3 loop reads CASSLTGGTEAFF. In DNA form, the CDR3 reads TGTGCCAGCAGTTTAACAGGGGGCACTGAAGCTTTCTTT.

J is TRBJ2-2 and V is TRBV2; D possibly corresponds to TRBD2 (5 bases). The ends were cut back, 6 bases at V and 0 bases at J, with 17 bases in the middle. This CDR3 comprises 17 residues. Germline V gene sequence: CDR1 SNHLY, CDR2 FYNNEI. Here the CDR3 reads CASSDDSSNANTGELFF. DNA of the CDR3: TGTGCCAGCAGCGATGACTCTAGCAACGCGAACACCGGGGAGCTGTTTTTT. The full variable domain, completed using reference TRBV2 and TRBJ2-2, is EPEVTQTPSHQVTQMGQEVILRCVPISNHLYFYWYRQILGQKVEFLVSFYNNEISEKSEIFDDQFSVERPDGSNFTLKIRSTKLEDSAMYFCASSDDSSNANTGELFFGEGSRLTVL.

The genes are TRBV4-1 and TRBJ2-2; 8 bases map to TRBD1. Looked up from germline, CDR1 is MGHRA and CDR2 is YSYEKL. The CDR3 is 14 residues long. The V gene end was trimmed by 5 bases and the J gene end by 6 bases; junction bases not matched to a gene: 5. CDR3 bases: TGCGCCAGCAGCTACCGACAGGGGCCCGGGGAGCTGTTTTTT. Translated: CASSYRQGPGELFF.

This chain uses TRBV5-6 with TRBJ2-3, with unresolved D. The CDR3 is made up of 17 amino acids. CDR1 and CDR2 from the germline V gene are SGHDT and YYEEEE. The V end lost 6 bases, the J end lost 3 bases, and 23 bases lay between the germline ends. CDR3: CASTTARVSNPTDTQYF. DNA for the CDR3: TGTGCCAGCACCACCGCAAGGGTATCGAACCCAACAGATACGCAGTATTTT.

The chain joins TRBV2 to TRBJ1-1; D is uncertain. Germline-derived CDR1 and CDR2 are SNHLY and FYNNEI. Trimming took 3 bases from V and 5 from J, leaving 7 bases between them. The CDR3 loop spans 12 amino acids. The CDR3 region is CASSEEGTEAFF. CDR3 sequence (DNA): TGTGCCAGCAGTGAGGAGGGAACTGAAGCTTTCTTT.

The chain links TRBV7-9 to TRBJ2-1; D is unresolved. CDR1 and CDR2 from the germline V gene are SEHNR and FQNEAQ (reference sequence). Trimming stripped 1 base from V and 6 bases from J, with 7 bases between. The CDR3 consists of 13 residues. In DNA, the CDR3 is TGTGCCAGCAGCTTAGAGCTACTCAATGAGCAGTTCTTC. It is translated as CASSLELLNEQFF.

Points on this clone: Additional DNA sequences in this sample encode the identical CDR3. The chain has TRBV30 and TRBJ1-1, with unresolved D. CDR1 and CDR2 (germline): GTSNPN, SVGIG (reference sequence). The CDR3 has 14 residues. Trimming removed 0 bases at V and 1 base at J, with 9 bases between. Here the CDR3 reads CAWSVLSRNTEAFF. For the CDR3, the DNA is TGTGCCTGGAGTGTACTATCGAGGAACACTGAAGCTTTCTTT.

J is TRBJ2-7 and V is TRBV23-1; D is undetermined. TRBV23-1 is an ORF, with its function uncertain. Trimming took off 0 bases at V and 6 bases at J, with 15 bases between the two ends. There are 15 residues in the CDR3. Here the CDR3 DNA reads TGCGCCAGCAGTCAATCCCCCCGCCGGTCGGGCGAGCAGTACTTC. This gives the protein CASSQSPRRSGEQYF.

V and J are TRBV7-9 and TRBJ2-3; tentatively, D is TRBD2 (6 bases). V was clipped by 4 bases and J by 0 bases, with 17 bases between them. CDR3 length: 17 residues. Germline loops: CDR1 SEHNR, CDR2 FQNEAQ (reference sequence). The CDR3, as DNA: TGTGCCAGCAGCTCCCTACTAGCCCAAACTAGCACAGATACGCAGTATTTT. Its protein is CASSSLLAQTSTDTQYF.

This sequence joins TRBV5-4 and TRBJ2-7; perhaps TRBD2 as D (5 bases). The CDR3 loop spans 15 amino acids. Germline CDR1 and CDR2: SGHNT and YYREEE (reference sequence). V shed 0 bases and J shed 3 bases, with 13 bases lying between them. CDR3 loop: CASSLAEWESYEQYF. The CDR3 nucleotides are TGTGCCAGCAGCTTGGCGGAGTGGGAGAGCTACGAGCAGTACTTC.

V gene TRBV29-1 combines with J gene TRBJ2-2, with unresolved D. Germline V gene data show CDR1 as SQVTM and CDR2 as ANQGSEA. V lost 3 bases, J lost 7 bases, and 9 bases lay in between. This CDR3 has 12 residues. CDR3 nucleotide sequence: TGCAGCGTTGAGGTAGAAGTCGGGGAGCTGTTTTTT. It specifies CSVEVEVGELFF.

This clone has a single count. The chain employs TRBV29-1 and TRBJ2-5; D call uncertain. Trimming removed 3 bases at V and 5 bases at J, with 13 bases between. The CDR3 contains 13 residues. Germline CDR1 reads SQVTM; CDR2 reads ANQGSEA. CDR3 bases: TGCAGCGTTGAGGCGTCCCCCAGGGAGACCCAGTACTTC. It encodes CSVEASPRETQYF.

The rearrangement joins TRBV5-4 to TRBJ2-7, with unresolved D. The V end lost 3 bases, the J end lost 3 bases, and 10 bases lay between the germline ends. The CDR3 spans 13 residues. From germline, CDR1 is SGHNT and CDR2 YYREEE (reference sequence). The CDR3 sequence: CASSSFDGYEQYF. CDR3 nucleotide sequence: TGTGCCAGCAGCTCTTTTGATGGCTACGAGCAGTACTTC.

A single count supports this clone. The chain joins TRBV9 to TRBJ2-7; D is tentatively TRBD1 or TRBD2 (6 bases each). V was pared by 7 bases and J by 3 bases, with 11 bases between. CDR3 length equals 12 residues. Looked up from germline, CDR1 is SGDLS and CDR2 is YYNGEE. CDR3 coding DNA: TGTGCCAGCGGGGGGCAAGACTACGAGCAGTACTTC. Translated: CASGGQDYEQYF.

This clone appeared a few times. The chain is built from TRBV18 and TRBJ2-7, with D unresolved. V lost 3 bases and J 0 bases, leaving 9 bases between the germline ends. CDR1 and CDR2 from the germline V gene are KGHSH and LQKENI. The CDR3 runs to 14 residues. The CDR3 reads CASSPESNSYEQYF. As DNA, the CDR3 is TGTGCCAGCTCACCGGAGAGCAACTCCTACGAGCAGTACTTC.

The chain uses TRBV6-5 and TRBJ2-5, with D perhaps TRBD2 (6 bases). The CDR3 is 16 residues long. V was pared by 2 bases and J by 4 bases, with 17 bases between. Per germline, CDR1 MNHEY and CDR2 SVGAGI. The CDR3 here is CASSYPQGGGGETQYF. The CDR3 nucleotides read TGTGCCAGCAGTTACCCTCAGGGAGGAGGTGGAGAGACCCAGTACTTC.

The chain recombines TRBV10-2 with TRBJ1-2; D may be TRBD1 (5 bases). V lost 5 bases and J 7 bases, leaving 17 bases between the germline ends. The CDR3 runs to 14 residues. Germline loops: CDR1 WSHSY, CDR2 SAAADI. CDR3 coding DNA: TGCGCCAGCAGTTTTGGTCAGGGAAGGAGTGGCTACACCTTC. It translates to CASSFGQGRSGYTF.

Here the CDR3 reads CASSLHRDQQFF. The CDR3, as DNA: TGTGCCAGCAGCCTCCACAGGGATCAGCAGTTCTTC. The chain links TRBV7-9 to TRBJ2-1; maybe TRBD1 (6 bases). Trimming pared 5 bases from V and 11 bases from J, leaving 13 bases between. The germline V gene encodes CDR1 SEHNR and CDR2 FQNEAQ (reference sequence). This CDR3 has 12 residues.

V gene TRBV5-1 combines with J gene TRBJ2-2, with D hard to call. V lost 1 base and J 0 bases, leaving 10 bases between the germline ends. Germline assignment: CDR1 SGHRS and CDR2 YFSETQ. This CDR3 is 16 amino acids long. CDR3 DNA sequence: TGCGCCAGCAGCTTGTCGCAGTTGACGAACACCGGGGAGCTGTTTTTT. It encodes CASSLSQLTNTGELFF.